Below are 30 T cell receptor beta chains sequenced from a single sample in a study of CXCR3-negative and CXCR3-positive naive CD8 T cells. Researchers prepared the TRB cDNA libraries using 5' RACE with UMI labels. Each CDR3 protein gets one entry in TCRdb, which reprocessed the 5' RACE reads and gives no DNA. The table gives some 66,000 distinct CDR3 sequences; the top ten clones make up 1.5% of it. Sequencing was performed on naive CXCR3- CD8+ T cells from blood. Subset of the sample: CD45RO-CCR7+CD27+CD95- naive CD8+ T cells lacking CXCR3 (TNR3-). The receptor source for this set is a human donor in good health. Some clones in this sample may be carry-over from other donors' samples.

V gene TRBV6-5 combines with J gene TRBJ2-2; as DNA is missing, the TRBD1 call by TCRdb cannot be tested. The V gene's germline CDR1 is MNHEY and CDR2 SVGAGI. This CDR3 spans 17 amino acids. This CDR3 is CASSPSPGGGFTGELFF.

The V call is TRBV5-1, the J call TRBJ2-7; lacking DNA, the TRBD1 call made by TCRdb goes unchecked. Germline CDR1 and CDR2: SGHRS and YFSETQ. This CDR3 is 18 amino acids long. This CDR3 is CASSPGQGQAYLSYEQYF.

V gene TRBV29-1 combines with J gene TRBJ2-3. There are 13 residues in the CDR3. Germline CDR1 SQVTM, CDR2 ANQGSEA. The CDR3 region is CSVTGASTDTQYF.

V gene TRBV18 combines with J gene TRBJ2-1; the TCRdb D gene call, TRBD1, has no DNA to confirm it. The germline V gene has CDR1 KGHSH and CDR2 LQKENI. The CDR3 has 16 residues. CDR3 region: CASSPGQGIPYNEQFF.

The rearrangement uses TRBV7-9 and TRBJ2-1; TCRdb selects TRBD1, and the lack of DNA leaves this call unchecked. CDR1 is SEHNR, CDR2 FQNEAQ, per germline (reference sequence). CDR3 length: 12 amino acids. The CDR3 is CASSRGVNEQFF.

J is TRBJ1-3 and V is TRBV6-5. CDR3 length equals 13 residues. The germline gives CDR1 MNHEY, CDR2 SVGAGI. CDR3 loop: CASTGVTGNTIYF.

This chain's CDR3 is CSADGTGETQYF. The chain employs TRBV20-1 and TRBJ2-5; as DNA is missing, the TRBD1 call by TCRdb cannot be tested. CDR3 size: 12 residues. Germline CDR1 DFQATT, CDR2 SNEGSKA (reference sequence).

The chain is built from TRBV4-1 and TRBJ2-1. The CDR3 totals 16 residues. Germline CDR1 reads MGHRA; CDR2 reads YSYEKL. CDR3 residues: CASSQGSLSSYNEQFF.

The chain employs TRBV5-1 and TRBJ2-1. The length of the CDR3 is 12 residues. CDR1 SGHRS and CDR2 YFSETQ come from the germline V gene. Here the CDR3 reads CASSSMAAEQFF. The full variable domain, in which reference TRBV5-1 and TRBJ2-1 provide the parts outside the CDR3, is KAGVTQTPRYLIKTRGQQVTLSCSPISGHRSVSWYQQTPGQGLQFLFEYFSETQRNKGNFPGRFSGRQFSNSRSEMNVSTLELGDSALYLCASSSMAAEQFFGPGTRLTVL.

V usage is TRBV6-5 and J usage is TRBJ2-4. The CDR3 is 14 residues long. Germline assignment: CDR1 MNHEY and CDR2 SVGAGI. The CDR3 is CASRPSEPKNIQYF.

CDR3 sequence: CATSRDLAWVAGTKNIQYF. The chain combines TRBV15 with TRBJ2-4; TCRdb calls TRBD2, which cannot be checked without DNA. CDR3 length: 19 amino acids. Germline CDR1 LNHNV, CDR2 YYDKDF (reference sequence).

The rearrangement uses TRBV19 and TRBJ2-6. The CDR3 extends over 17 amino acids. Germline CDR1 reads LNHDA; CDR2 reads SQIVND (reference sequence). CDR3 loop: CASSMWAVDSGANVLTF.

The J gene is TRBJ1-2, the V gene TRBV29-1. This CDR3 comprises 13 residues. CDR1 is SQVTM, CDR2 ANQGSEA, per germline. CDR3 protein: CSVLDSRSYGYTF.

The V and J genes are TRBV11-2 and TRBJ1-1; no DNA is available, so the TRBD1 call from TCRdb remains unchecked. Germline CDR1 SGHAT, CDR2 FQNNGV. This CDR3 is 15 amino acids long. The CDR3 loop is CASTEQGRLYTEAFF. The full variable domain, rest sourced from reference TRBV11-2 and TRBJ1-1, is EAGVAQSPRYKIIEKRQSVAFWCNPISGHATLYWYQQILGQGPKLLIQFQNNGVVDDSQLPKDRFSAERLKGVDSTLKIQPAKLEDSAVYLCASTEQGRLYTEAFFGQGTRLTVV.

The J gene is TRBJ2-1, the V gene TRBV5-6; TCRdb selects TRBD1, and the lack of DNA leaves this call unchecked. The CDR3 sequence is 14 residues long. Germline V gives CDR1 SGHDT, CDR2 YYEEEE. The CDR3 region is CASSFQGINNEQFF. Variable domain in full (rest from reference TRBV5-6 and TRBJ2-1): DAGVTQSPTHLIKTRGQQVTLRCSPKSGHDTVSWYQQALGQGPQFIFQYYEEEERQRGNFPDRFSGHQFPNYSSELNVNALLLGDSALYLCASSFQGINNEQFFGPGTRLTVL.

The rearrangement joins TRBV28 to TRBJ2-3; TCRdb lists TRBD1, though no DNA is available to test this call. CDR3 length: 15 amino acids. Germline V gives CDR1 MDHEN, CDR2 SYDVKM. CDR3 sequence: CASSRDLTLTDTQYF.

J is TRBJ1-5 and V is TRBV7-8; TCRdb gives TRBD1 as the D gene, but with no DNA this cannot be confirmed. Germline-derived CDR1 and CDR2 are SGHVS and FQNEAQ. CDR3 length: 15 amino acids. CDR3 sequence reads: CASSFADSSNQPQHF.

The chain links TRBV19 to TRBJ1-1; the TRBD1 assignment by TCRdb is unverifiable without DNA. Germline V gene lookup returns CDR1 LNHDA and CDR2 SQIVND (reference sequence). This CDR3 has 13 amino acids. CDR3 in amino acids: CASSIFGGTEAFF.

V and J are TRBV29-1 and TRBJ2-1. Germline assignment: CDR1 SQVTM and CDR2 ANQGSEA. There are 14 residues in the CDR3. The CDR3 sequence: CSVEEGRELGEQFF.

The V call is TRBV5-1, the J call TRBJ2-1. Germline CDR1 and CDR2: SGHRS and YFSETQ. The CDR3 runs to 12 residues. The CDR3 spells CASSNLNNEQFF.

This chain joins TRBV27 and TRBJ1-2. The CDR3 sequence is 12 residues long. The germline V gene has CDR1 MNHEY and CDR2 SMNVEV (reference sequence). The CDR3 sequence: CASSPGTSRYTF.

This chain uses TRBV6-5 with TRBJ1-1. The germline V gene encodes CDR1 MNHEY and CDR2 SVGAGI. The CDR3 has 13 residues. The CDR3 sequence: CASRHGENTEAFF.

V is TRBV12-3 or TRBV12-4 and J is TRBJ2-7. CDR3 length: 14 residues. The CDR3 spells CASSLVGRKREQYF.

The chain employs TRBV7-6 and TRBJ2-6. Germline V gene sequence: CDR1 SGHVS, CDR2 FNYEAQ. The CDR3 loop spans 15 amino acids. The CDR3 reads CASSLQGAGANVLTF.

This sequence joins TRBV28 and TRBJ2-7; TCRdb gives TRBD1 as the D gene, but with no DNA this cannot be confirmed. This CDR3 has 12 residues. Germline V gene data show CDR1 as MDHEN and CDR2 as SYDVKM. The CDR3 sequence: CASRFGISEQYF.

The gene calls are TRBV6-6 and TRBJ1-4. This CDR3 spans 14 amino acids. Germline loops: CDR1 MNHNY, CDR2 SVGAGI (reference sequence). CDR3 protein: CASTLGQRNEKLFF.

The chain has TRBV19 and TRBJ1-1; TCRdb reports TRBD1, a call that lacks DNA to check it against. Looked up from germline, CDR1 is LNHDA and CDR2 is SQIVND (reference sequence). CDR3 length: 14 amino acids. CDR3 amino acids: CASSVGGMNTEAFF.

The chain links TRBV4-1 to TRBJ2-3; the D call of TRBD1 rests on TCRdb alone, since no DNA is present to check it. Germline CDR1 and CDR2: MGHRA and YSYEKL. This CDR3 contains 17 residues. The CDR3: CASSQDGPAGATDTQYF.

The chain uses TRBV12-3 or TRBV12-4 and TRBJ2-5; TCRdb indicates TRBD2, and absent DNA this call remains unverified. This CDR3 has 15 amino acids. The CDR3 sequence: CASSFPQGPQETQYF.

The chain recombines TRBV7-9 with TRBJ2-1; TCRdb reports TRBD1, a call that lacks DNA to check it against. From germline, CDR1 is SEHNR and CDR2 FQNEAQ (reference sequence). This CDR3 has 12 amino acids. CDR3: CASSFPRGEQFF.